These T cell receptor beta chains were read from a single sample in a study of cytomegalovirus exposure and HLA in healthy donors. Generated by immunoSEQ multiplex PCR, the TCRdb table keeps only in-frame clones and is missing some. The table lists under 200,000 clones, 75% to 85% of them singletons. Sequencing was carried out using PBMCs. Receptors were obtained from a girl aged 2-10 years in good health and CMV-seropositive. CDR3s include the opening cysteine and the closing phenylalanine or tryptophan. Fields, in order: D gene, V gene, clone size, J gene, CDR3 DNA, CDR3 protein. The D gene is left open where the match is weak. Clone size is shown for a subset of rows, as once, few, many or a class of expanded clone.

-,TRBV28,-,TRBJ2-3,TGTGCCAGCAGTTTATCGCCGGGAGCAGATACGCAGTATTTT,CASSLSPGADTQYF
TRBD1,TRBV4-2,-,TRBJ2-2,TGTGCCAGCAGCCGAGATACGACGGGACAGGTTAACACCGGGGAGCTGTTTTTT,CASSRDTTGQVNTGELFF
TRBD2,TRBV30,few,TRBJ2-1,TGTGCCTGGAGCGCGGGACTAGCGGTCCACAATGAGCAGTTCTTC,CAWSAGLAVHNEQFF
-,TRBV28,-,TRBJ2-7,TGTGCCAGCAGTTCCCCGGTGGGGAGCTCCTACGAGCAGTACTTC,CASSSPVGSSYEQYF
-,TRBV2,-,TRBJ1-5,TGTGCCAGCAGAGTAGATCAGCCCCAGCATTTT,CASRVDQPQHF
-,TRBV27,-,TRBJ2-3,TGTGCCAGCAGCATTGCAGAATTCACAGATACGCAGTATTTT,CASSIAEFTDTQYF
-,TRBV7-9,-,TRBJ1-1,TGTGCCAGCAGCTCGGGACAACACATGAACACTGAAGCTTTCTTT,CASSSGQHMNTEAFF
TRBD2,TRBV5-4,-,TRBJ2-7,TGTGCCAGCAGCTTTATAGCGGGAGTATACGAGCAGTACTTC,CASSFIAGVYEQYF
TRBD1,TRBV6-5,-,TRBJ1-4,TGTGCCAGCACATATGGGACAGGGGTGGAAAAACTGTTTTTT,CASTYGTGVEKLFF
-,TRBV15,-,TRBJ2-7,TGTGCCACCAGCCGGGACTCCTTCTACGAGCAGTACTTC,CATSRDSFYEQYF
-,TRBV9,few,TRBJ2-2,TGTGCCAGCAGCCCCTCCCACACCGGGGAGCTGTTTTTT,CASSPSHTGELFF
-,TRBV19,-,TRBJ1-1,TGTGCCAGTAGCTCTGGCAGGGTTATTGAAGCTTTCTTT,CASSSGRVIEAFF
TRBD1,TRBV29-1,-,TRBJ2-2,TGCAGCGTTGGTACAGGGGGTGGCGGGGAGCTGTTTTTT,CSVGTGGGGELFF
-,TRBV6-1,once,TRBJ2-7,TGTGCCAGCAAAGATAGTAGCTCCTACGAGCAGTACTTC,CASKDSSSYEQYF
TRBD2,TRBV5-1,-,TRBJ2-1,TGCGCCAGCAGCCAACTAGCGGGACTCGCAGAGGGGAATGAGCAGTTCTTC,CASSQLAGLAEGNEQFF
-,TRBV29-1,-,TRBJ1-1,TGCAGCGTTGGGTCTCCGGGCCGGGAAATGGGGGCTTTCTTT,CSVGSPGREMGAFF
TRBD2,TRBV30,few,TRBJ2-1,TGTGCCTGGAGTCGGGGACTAGCGGGAGTCTATGAGCAGTTCTTC,CAWSRGLAGVYEQFF
-,TRBV2,-,TRBJ1-4,TGTGCCAGCATCCGTGGGGGGAATGAAAAACTGTTTTTT,CASIRGGNEKLFF
TRBD2,TRBV5-1,-,TRBJ2-3,TGCGCCAGCAGCTCCCTCCGGCGGGAGGGACTTCCCCCAGATACGCAGTATTTT,CASSSLRREGLPPDTQYF